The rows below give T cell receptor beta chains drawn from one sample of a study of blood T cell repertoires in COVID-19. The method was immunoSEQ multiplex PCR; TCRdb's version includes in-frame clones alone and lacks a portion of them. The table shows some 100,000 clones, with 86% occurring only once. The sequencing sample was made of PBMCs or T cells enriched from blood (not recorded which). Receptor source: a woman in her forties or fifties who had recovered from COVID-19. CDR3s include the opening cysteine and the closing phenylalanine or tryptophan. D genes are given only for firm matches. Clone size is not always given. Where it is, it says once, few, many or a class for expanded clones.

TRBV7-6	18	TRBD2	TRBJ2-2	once	TGTGCCAGCAGCTTAAGTAGGACTAGCGGGAGGAACACCGGGGAGCTGTTTTTT	CASSLSRTSGRNTGELFF
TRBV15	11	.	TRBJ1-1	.	TGTGCCACCGGCTTGAACACTGAAGCTTTCTTT	CATGLNTEAFF
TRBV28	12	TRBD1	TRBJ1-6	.	TGTGCCACAGGAACAGGGGTGTCACCCCTCCACTTT	CATGTGVSPLHF
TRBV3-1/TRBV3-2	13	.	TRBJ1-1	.	TGTGCCAGCAGCCAAGTTCTCGGCACTGAAGCTTTCTTT	CASSQVLGTEAFF
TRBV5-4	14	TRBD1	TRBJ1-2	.	TGTGCCAGCAGCCAGGGACAGGGAAACTATGGCTACACCTTC	CASSQGQGNYGYTF
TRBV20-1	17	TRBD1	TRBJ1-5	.	TGCAGTGCTAGTCGGGGACAGGGGGCTTCGGGCAATCAGCCCCAGCATTTT	CSASRGQGASGNQPQHF
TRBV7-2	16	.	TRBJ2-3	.	TGTGCCAGCAGCTTAGCCGGCGGGCCGGGCACAGATACGCAGTATTTT	CASSLAGGPGTDTQYF
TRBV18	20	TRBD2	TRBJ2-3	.	TGTGCCAGCTCACCACTGGGACTAGCGGGGGGGCCCGGCGGCACAGATACGCAGTATTTT	CASSPLGLAGGPGGTDTQYF
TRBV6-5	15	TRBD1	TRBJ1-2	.	TGTGCCAGCAGCCGCGGACAGGGGGCAAACTATGGCTACACCTTC	CASSRGQGANYGYTF
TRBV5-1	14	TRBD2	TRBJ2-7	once	TGCGCCAGCAGTTTAGCGGGAGGGATGTACGAGCAGTACTTC	CASSLAGGMYEQYF
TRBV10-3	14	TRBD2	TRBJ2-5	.	TGTGCCATCAGGAGCGGGGGAGGCCAAGAGACCCAGTACTTC	CAIRSGGGQETQYF
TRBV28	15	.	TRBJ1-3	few	TGTGCCAGCAGCCTGGACGGACTCTCTGGAAACACCATATATTTT	CASSLDGLSGNTIYF
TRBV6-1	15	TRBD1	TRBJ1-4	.	TGTGCCAGCAGTGAGACAGGGGGGGATAATGAAAAACTGTTTTTT	CASSETGGDNEKLFF